Listed below are T cell receptor beta chains from one sample, sequenced in a study of Tregs in tolerant kidney transplant recipients. Measured with immunoSEQ multiplex PCR; TCRdb has only the in-frame clones, and not every one. Of 120,000 or so clones in the sample, 92% are singletons; the top ten hold roughly 0.63%. Sequenced sample: CD4+ T cells from blood. All receptors come from a human donor in good health. Both conserved end residues are part of each CDR3. The D gene is left open where the match is weak. Size is omitted from some rows. Given values are once, few, many or a class for expanded clones.

clone_size j_call v_call cdr3_length d_call cdr3_aa cdr3_nt
. TRBJ2-7 TRBV23-1 14 . CASPRTDVTYEQYF TGCGCCAGCCCTCGGACAGACGTTACCTACGAGCAGTACTTC
. TRBJ1-5 TRBV5-6 14 . CASAWGGSGQPQHF TGTGCCAGCGCCTGGGGGGGGAGCGGCCAGCCCCAGCATTTT
. TRBJ1-2 TRBV29-1 12 TRBD1 CSGRQGNYGYTF TGCAGCGGAAGACAGGGTAACTATGGCTACACCTTC
. TRBJ1-2 TRBV19 13 . CASRLQDFYGYTF TGTGCCAGTAGACTCCAGGACTTCTATGGCTACACCTTC
. TRBJ1-2 TRBV29-1 14 . CSVGGGQGGGGYTF TGCAGCGTTGGGGGCGGGCAGGGCGGTGGCGGCTACACCTTC
. TRBJ1-6 TRBV5-4 16 TRBD1 CASYLTQGATYSPLHF TGTGCCAGCTATCTAACCCAGGGGGCGACTTATTCACCCCTCCACTTT
. TRBJ1-2 TRBV6-5 15 . CASSYSGRASYGYTF TGTGCCAGCAGTTACTCCGGACGGGCGAGCTATGGCTACACCTTC
. TRBJ2-7 TRBV5-1 13 . CASRVDTRNEQYF TGCGCCAGCAGGGTGGACACGAGGAACGAGCAGTACTTC
once TRBJ2-2 TRBV7-9 16 . CASSSLGTGPAGELFF TGTGCCAGCAGCTCCTTGGGGACGGGCCCCGCCGGGGAGCTGTTTTTT
. TRBJ1-1 TRBV6-5 14 . CASSYYSQNTEAFF TGTGCCAGCAGTTACTATTCCCAGAACACTGAAGCTTTCTTT
. TRBJ2-3 TRBV30 11 . CAFQFTDAQYF TGTGCCTTTCAATTTACAGATGCGCAGTATTTT
. TRBJ1-1 TRBV19 16 TRBD1 CASSTRQGARGGAAFF TGTGCCAGTAGCACCAGACAGGGGGCGAGGGGGGGAGCGGCTTTCTTT
once TRBJ2-5 TRBV5-1 12 . CASSFNQGTQYF TGCGCCAGCAGCTTCAACCAAGGGACCCAGTACTTC
. TRBJ2-2 TRBV2 14 TRBD2 CARESGGNTGELFF TGTGCCCGAGAGAGCGGGGGGAACACCGGGGAGCTGTTTTTT
. TRBJ2-1 TRBV2 14 TRBD1 CASSDGTGDNEQFF TGTGCCAGCAGTGATGGTACAGGGGACAATGAGCAGTTCTTC
. TRBJ1-4 TRBV19 16 TRBD1 CASSKFVPGGAEKLFF TGTGCCAGTAGTAAATTTGTCCCAGGGGGGGCTGAAAAACTGTTTTTT
few TRBJ2-7 TRBV30 12 . CAWSRWAYEQYF TGTGCCTGGAGTCGATGGGCCTACGAGCAGTACTTC
. TRBJ1-2 TRBV2 12 TRBD1 CASRGDRGGYTF TGTGCCAGCAGGGGGGACAGAGGAGGCTACACCTTC
. TRBJ2-1 TRBV14 18 TRBD2 CASSQIPGTGGRYNEQFF TGTGCCAGCAGCCAAATACCTGGAACGGGGGGGCGCTACAATGAGCAGTTCTTC
once TRBJ2-1 TRBV6-5 15 TRBD2 CASSSSGNGDNEQFF TGTGCCAGCAGTTCTAGCGGCAACGGTGACAATGAGCAGTTCTTC
. TRBJ1-4 TRBV7-9 14 . CASGGGKANEKLFF TGTGCCAGCGGAGGGGGGAAGGCTAATGAAAAACTGTTTTTT
. TRBJ2-7 TRBV2 14 TRBD2 CASSLTSGNYEQYF TGTGCCAGCAGTCTGACTAGCGGGAATTACGAGCAGTACTTC
. TRBJ2-7 TRBV6-5 12 . CASSAPGTEQYF TGTGCCAGCAGTGCCCCGGGGACAGAGCAGTACTTC
. TRBJ1-4 TRBV5-1 13 . CASSLGTNEKLFF TGCGCCAGCAGCTTGGGGACTAATGAAAAACTGTTTTTT
. TRBJ1-2 TRBV6-5 13 . CASSLGQLYGYTF TGTGCCAGCAGCTTAGGACAGCTCTATGGCTACACCTTC
. TRBJ2-5 TRBV10-3 13 . CAISESREETQYF TGTGCCATCAGTGAGTCAAGGGAAGAGACCCAGTACTTC
. TRBJ2-5 TRBV2 13 . CASSVSRGETQYF TGTGCCAGCAGTGTTTCCAGGGGAGAGACCCAGTACTTC
. TRBJ1-2 TRBV29-1 13 . CSVEAGTPDGYTF TGCAGCGTTGAAGCCGGGACCCCGGATGGCTACACCTTC
. TRBJ1-4 TRBV6-1 15 . CASSSQPVGNEKLFF TGTGCCAGCAGTTCGCAGCCAGTGGGAAACGAAAAACTGTTTTTT
. TRBJ1-4 TRBV5-1 15 . CASSFIGQLNEKLFF TGCGCCAGCAGCTTTATAGGTCAGCTTAATGAAAAACTGTTTTTT
once TRBJ1-4 TRBV5-1 15 . CASSGATQLNEKLFF TGCGCCAGCAGTGGGGCAACCCAACTGAATGAAAAACTGTTTTTT
. TRBJ1-5 TRBV5-5 12 . CASSFPMGPQHF TGTGCCAGCAGCTTTCCGATGGGGCCCCAGCATTTT
once TRBJ1-5 TRBV19 15 . CASSIGRLGNQPQHF TGTGCCAGTAGTATCGGGCGGTTGGGCAATCAGCCCCAGCATTTT
. TRBJ1-1 TRBV21-1 16 . CASSKADGIGGTEAFF TGTGCCAGCAGCAAAGCGGATGGGATAGGGGGAACTGAAGCTTTCTTT
. TRBJ2-1 TRBV5-6 16 . CASSFGHPISYNEQFF TGTGCCAGCAGCTTCGGTCATCCGATCTCCTACAATGAGCAGTTCTTC
. TRBJ1-4 TRBV5-4 15 . CASSSEGHRNEKLFF TGTGCCAGCAGCTCGGAAGGACACAGGAATGAAAAACTGTTTTTT
. TRBJ1-6 TRBV4-1 18 . CASSQGLTASSWNSPLHF TGCGCCAGCAGCCAAGGACTTACAGCCTCTTCTTGGAATTCACCCCTCCACTTT
. TRBJ2-7 TRBV5-1 14 . CASSADSPPYEQYF TGCGCCAGCAGCGCCGACTCACCTCCCTACGAGCAGTACTTC
few TRBJ1-1 TRBV5-5 18 . CASSFGRIRPLQGTEAFF TGTGCCAGCAGCTTCGGTCGGATCCGGCCGCTGCAGGGGACAGAAGCTTTCTTT
. TRBJ2-3 TRBV27 13 . CASSLRVQDTQYF TGTGCCAGCAGTTTAAGGGTTCAAGATACGCAGTATTTT
. TRBJ2-3 TRBV29-1 12 . CSVDLATDTQYF TGCAGCGTTGACCTAGCGACAGATACGCAGTATTTT
. TRBJ2-5 TRBV7-8 13 . CASSLGGGETQYF TGTGCCAGCAGCTTAGGTGGCGGAGAGACCCAGTACTTC